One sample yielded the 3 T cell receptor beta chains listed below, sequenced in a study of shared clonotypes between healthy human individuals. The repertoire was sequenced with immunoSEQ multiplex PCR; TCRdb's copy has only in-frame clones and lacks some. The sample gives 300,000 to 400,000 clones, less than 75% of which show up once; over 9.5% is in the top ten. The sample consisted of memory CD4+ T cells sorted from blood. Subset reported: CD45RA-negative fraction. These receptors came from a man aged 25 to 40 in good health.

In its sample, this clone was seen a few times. The CDR3 DNA reads as TGTGCCAGCAGCTTAGTAACGACTAGCGGGATCCCAGCCCTTGCCTACGAGCAGTACTTC. Translation gives CASSLVTTSGIPALAYEQYF. The V gene is TRBV7-8, the J gene TRBJ2-7; 11 bases are shared with TRBD2. Per the germline V gene, CDR1 is SGHVS and CDR2 is FQNEAQ. V shed 1 base and J 2 bases; nucleotides not matched to a gene: 16. This CDR3 has 20 amino acids.

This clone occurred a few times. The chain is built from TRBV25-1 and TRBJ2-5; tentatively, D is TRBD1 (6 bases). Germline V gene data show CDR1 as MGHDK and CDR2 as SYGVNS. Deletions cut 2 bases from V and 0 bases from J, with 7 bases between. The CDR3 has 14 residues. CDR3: CASSERGYQETQYF. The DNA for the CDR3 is TGTGCCAGCAGTGAAAGGGGGTACCAAGAGACCCAGTACTTC.

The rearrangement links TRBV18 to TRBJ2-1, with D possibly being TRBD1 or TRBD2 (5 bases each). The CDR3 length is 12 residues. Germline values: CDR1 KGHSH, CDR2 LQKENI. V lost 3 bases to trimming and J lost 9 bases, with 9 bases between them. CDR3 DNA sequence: TGTGCCAGCTCACCCGAGGGGTTTGAGCAGTTCTTC. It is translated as CASSPEGFEQFF.